These 5 T cell receptor beta chains share one sample of origin, sequenced in a study of technical replicates of blood from four donors. Libraries were prepared by immunoSEQ multiplex PCR; TCRdb keeps only in-frame clonotypes and omits some of them. This sample has 98,000 or so clones, with 95% found just once. The material sequenced was T cells isolated from PBMCs. Every receptor here comes from a human donor in good health.

The chain is built from TRBV19 and TRBJ2-2, with D maybe TRBD1 (6 bases). The germline gives CDR1 LNHDA, CDR2 SQIVND (reference sequence). The V gene lost 3 bases and the J gene lost 6 bases, with 14 bases spanning the gap. This CDR3 comprises 15 residues. The CDR3 is CASSIRGTPSGELFF. The DNA for the CDR3 is TGTGCCAGTAGTATCCGTGGGACACCCTCCGGGGAGCTGTTTTTT.

This chain uses TRBV7-9 with TRBJ1-3; 8 bases agree with TRBD1. The junction had 5 bases not matched to a gene; V was cut back by 5 bases and J by 2 bases. The CDR3 runs 15 residues. The V gene's germline CDR1 is SEHNR and CDR2 FQNEAQ (reference sequence). The chain's CDR3 is CASSVRQGTGNTIYF. DNA for the CDR3: TGTGCCAGCAGCGTTCGACAGGGGACTGGAAACACCATATATTTT.

The rearrangement uses TRBV5-6 and TRBJ2-1, with 11 bases aligning to TRBD2. This CDR3 comprises 16 residues. CDR1 and CDR2 (germline): SGHDT, YYEEEE. Losses at the gene ends were 6 bases for V and 7 bases for J; bases not matched to a gene: 12. The CDR3 protein is CASTPQLAGDLNEQFF. The CDR3, as DNA: TGTGCCAGCACGCCACAACTAGCGGGGGACTTAAATGAGCAGTTCTTC. The variable domain in full, with the rest retrieved from reference TRBV5-6 and TRBJ2-1, is DAGVTQSPTHLIKTRGQQVTLRCSPKSGHDTVSWYQQALGQGPQFIFQYYEEEERQRGNFPDRFSGHQFPNYSSELNVNALLLGDSALYLCASTPQLAGDLNEQFFGPGTRLTVL.

This clone was seen only once. This chain links TRBV14 with TRBJ2-3; a possible D gene is TRBD2 (6 bases). The CDR3 covers 17 residues. The ends were cut back, 0 bases at V and 2 bases at J, with 15 bases in the middle. Germline CDR1 is SGHDN and CDR2 is FVKESK. The CDR3, as DNA: TGTGCCAGCAGCCAAGATCCCTGGGGGGATAACACAGATACGCAGTATTTT. This sequence encodes CASSQDPWGDNTDTQYF.

This sequence joins TRBV7-9 and TRBJ2-7, with no clear D. Germline V lookup: CDR1 SEHNR, CDR2 FQNEAQ (reference sequence). This CDR3 spans 14 amino acids. V was trimmed by 5 bases and J by 6 bases, leaving 17 bases between them. In DNA, the CDR3 is TGTGCCAGCAGCCCTCTTTTGACTGATTCCGAGCAGTACTTC. Its translation: CASSPLLTDSEQYF.